This TCR beta chain stems from a study of CD4 T cells in relation to SARS-CoV-2 and coronaviruses. CD4+ T cells from unexposed donors were obtained before the COVID-19 pandemic (2011-2018). Germline V gene lookup returns CDR1 SGHRS and CDR2 YFSETQ. The CDR3 length is 15 residues. V gave up 3 bases and J gave up 2 bases; unmatched junction bases: 6. Deep TCR-beta sequencing used DNA from uncultured naive and memory CD4+ T cells. Assay used: immunoSEQ multiplex PCR; TCRdb lists only in-frame clones, some missing. The repertoire holds about 68,000 clones, with approximately 93% as singletons. This receptor was obtained from a human donor in good health. J is TRBJ1-1 and V is TRBV5-1; 8 nucleotides align to TRBD1. Sequenced: naive CD4+ T cells from PBMCs. Indicated subset: naive CD4+ T cells isolated by negative enrichment. CDR3 in DNA: TGCGCCAGCAGCTACCCGGGACAGGATAACACTGAAGCTTTCTTT. This codes for CASSYPGQDNTEAFF.